This TCR beta chain stems from a study of cytomegalovirus exposure and HLA in healthy donors. Overall study context: Across some 400 genotyped donors, over 70% landed in the Caucasian-associated ancestry cluster.

Study observations and caveats: A list of around 150 TCR beta chains associated with cytomegalovirus was given.

The primer mix had 60 Vbeta and 13 Jbeta primers. Assay used: immunoSEQ multiplex PCR; TCRdb lists only in-frame clones, some missing. The sample lists around 150,000 clones; 80% were seen once. With regard to this clone: What it binds is unknown.

The germline V gene encodes CDR1 SGHVS and CDR2 FNYEAQ. V was pared by 2 bases and J by 9 bases, with 20 bases between. The CDR3 runs 16 residues. The sequenced sample was PBMCs. The source of this sequence is a woman aged 45-60 years in good health and CMV-seronegative. The chain is built from TRBV7-6 and TRBJ2-1; a weak D match, TRBD1 (8 bases). This chain's CDR3 is CASSLIGGATGGEQFF. Here the CDR3 DNA reads TGTGCCAGCAGCTTAATTGGGGGGGCTACAGGGGGTGAGCAGTTCTTC.